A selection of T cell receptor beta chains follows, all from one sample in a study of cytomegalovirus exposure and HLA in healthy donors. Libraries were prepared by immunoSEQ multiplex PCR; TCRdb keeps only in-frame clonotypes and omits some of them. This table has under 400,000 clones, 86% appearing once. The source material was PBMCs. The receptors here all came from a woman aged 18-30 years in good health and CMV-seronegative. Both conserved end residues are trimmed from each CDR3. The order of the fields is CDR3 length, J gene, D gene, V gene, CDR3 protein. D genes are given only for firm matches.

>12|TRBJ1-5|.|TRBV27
ASRIGHFNQPQH
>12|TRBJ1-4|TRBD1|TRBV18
ASSPGRGTEKLF
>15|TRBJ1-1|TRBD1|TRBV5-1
ASSSAGTATAGTEAF
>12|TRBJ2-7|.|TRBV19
ASSGQPDTYEQY
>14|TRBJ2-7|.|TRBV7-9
ASSPPRGDMTYEQY
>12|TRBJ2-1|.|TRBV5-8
ATPGRTTDNEQF
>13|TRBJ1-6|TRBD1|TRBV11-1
ASSHGQGPNSPLH
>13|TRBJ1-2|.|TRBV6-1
ASSGVWGGNYGYT
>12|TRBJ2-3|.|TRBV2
ASSEFPSTDTQY
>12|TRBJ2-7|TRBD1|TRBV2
ASNWDRGKYEQY
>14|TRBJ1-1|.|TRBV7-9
ASSLEGIGRGTEAF
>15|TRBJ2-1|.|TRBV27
ASSSILTAADYNEQF
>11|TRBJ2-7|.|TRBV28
ASGAPGVYEQY
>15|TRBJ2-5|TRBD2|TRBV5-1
ASSLFGLAGTQETQY
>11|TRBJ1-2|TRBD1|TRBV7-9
ASSDRDSYGYT
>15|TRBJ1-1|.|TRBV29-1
SVEDLHVDIKNTEAF